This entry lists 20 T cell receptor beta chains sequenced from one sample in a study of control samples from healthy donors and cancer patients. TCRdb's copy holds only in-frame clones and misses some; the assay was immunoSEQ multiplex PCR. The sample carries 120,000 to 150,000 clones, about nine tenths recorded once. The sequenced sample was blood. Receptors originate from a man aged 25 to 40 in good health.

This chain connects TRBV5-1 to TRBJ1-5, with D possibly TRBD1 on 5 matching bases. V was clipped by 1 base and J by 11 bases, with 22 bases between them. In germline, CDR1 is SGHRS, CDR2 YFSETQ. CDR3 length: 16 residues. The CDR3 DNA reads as TGCGCCAGCAGCTTGCAGCCAGGGATACCCGCTCCGGCCCAGCATTTT. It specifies CASSLQPGIPAPAQHF.

The chain's CDR3 is CASSFGGSYGYTF. The CDR3 bases are TGTGCCAGCAGTTTCGGCGGCTCCTATGGCTACACCTTC. V gene TRBV27 combines with J gene TRBJ1-2, with D unclear. The CDR3 runs 13 residues. The germline gives CDR1 MNHEY, CDR2 SMNVEV (reference sequence). The V end was cut by 3 bases, the J end by 4 bases, with 9 bases between.

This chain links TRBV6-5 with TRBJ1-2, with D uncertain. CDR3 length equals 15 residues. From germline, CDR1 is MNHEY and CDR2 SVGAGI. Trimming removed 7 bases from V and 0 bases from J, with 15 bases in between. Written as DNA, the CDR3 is TGTGCCAGCAATAACCAGGACGGTCCTAACTATGGCTACACCTTC. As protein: CASNNQDGPNYGYTF.

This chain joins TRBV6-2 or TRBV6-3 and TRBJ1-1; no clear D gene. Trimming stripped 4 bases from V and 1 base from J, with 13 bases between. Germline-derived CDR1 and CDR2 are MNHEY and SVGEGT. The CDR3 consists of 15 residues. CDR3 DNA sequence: TGTGCCAGCAGTTCCCCGCTTGGATGGAACACTGAAGCTTTCTTT. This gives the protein CASSSPLGWNTEAFF.

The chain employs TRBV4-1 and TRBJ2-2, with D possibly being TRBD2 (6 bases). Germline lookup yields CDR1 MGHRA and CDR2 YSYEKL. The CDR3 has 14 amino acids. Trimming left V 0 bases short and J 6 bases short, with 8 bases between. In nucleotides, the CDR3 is TGCGCCAGCAGCCAAGATGGGGGGTCCGGGGAGCTGTTTTTT. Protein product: CASSQDGGSGELFF.

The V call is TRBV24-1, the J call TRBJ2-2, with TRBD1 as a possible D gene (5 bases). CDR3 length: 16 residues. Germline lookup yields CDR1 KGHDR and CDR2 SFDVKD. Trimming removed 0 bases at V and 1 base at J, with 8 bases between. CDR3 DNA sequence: TGTGCCACCAGTGATTTGAAGACAGAGAACACCGGGGAGCTGTTTTTT. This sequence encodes CATSDLKTENTGELFF.

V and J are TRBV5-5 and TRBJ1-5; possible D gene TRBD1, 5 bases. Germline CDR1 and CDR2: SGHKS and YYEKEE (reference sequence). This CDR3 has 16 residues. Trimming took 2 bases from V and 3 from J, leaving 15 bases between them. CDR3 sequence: CASSFWGGANNQPQHF. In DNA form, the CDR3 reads TGTGCCAGCAGCTTTTGGGGGGGTGCTAACAATCAGCCCCAGCATTTT. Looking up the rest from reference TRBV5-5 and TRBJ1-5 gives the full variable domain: DAGVTQSPTHLIKTRGQQVTLRCSPISGHKSVSWYQQVLGQGPQFIFQYYEKEERGRGNFPDRFSARQFPNYSSELNVNALLLGDSALYLCASSFWGGANNQPQHFGDGTRLSIL.

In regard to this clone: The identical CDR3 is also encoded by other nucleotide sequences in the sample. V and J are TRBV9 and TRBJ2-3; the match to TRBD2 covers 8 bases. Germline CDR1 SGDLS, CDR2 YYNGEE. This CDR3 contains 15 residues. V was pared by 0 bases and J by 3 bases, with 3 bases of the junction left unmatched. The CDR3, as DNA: TGTGCCAGCAGCGTAGCGGGGGGGCGAACAGATACGCAGTATTTT. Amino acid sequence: CASSVAGGRTDTQYF.

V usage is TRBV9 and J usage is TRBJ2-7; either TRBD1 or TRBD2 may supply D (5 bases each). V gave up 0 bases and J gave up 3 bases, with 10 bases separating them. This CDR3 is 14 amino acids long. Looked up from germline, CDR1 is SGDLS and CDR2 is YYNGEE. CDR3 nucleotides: TGTGCCAGCAGCGTAGGGGACGGATACTACGAGCAGTACTTC. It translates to CASSVGDGYYEQYF.

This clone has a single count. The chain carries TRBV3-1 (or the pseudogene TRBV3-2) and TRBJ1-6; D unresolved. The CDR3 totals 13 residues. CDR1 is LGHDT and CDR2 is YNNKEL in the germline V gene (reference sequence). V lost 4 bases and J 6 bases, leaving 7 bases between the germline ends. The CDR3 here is CASSPYFNSPLHF. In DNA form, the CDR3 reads TGTGCCAGCAGCCCTTACTTTAATTCACCCCTCCACTTT.

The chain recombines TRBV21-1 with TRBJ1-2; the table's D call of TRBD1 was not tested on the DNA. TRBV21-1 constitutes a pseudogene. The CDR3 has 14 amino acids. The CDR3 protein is CASSKSGTGTCYTF. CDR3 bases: TGTGCCAGCAGCAAATCCGGGACAGGGACTTGCTACACCTTC.

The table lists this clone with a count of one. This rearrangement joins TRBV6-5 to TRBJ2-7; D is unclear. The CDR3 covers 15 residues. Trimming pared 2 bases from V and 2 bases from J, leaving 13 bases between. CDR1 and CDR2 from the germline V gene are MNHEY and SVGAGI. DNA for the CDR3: TGTGCCAGCAGTTACGGGAACTTCCGAGCCTACGAGCAGTACTTC. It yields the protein CASSYGNFRAYEQYF.

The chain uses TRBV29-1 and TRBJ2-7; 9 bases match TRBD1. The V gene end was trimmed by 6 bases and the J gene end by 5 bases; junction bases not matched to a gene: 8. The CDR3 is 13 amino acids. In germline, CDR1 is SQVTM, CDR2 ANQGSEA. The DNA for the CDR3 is TGCAGCGTCCCCGGTACAGGGGGCAACGAGCAGTACTTC. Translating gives CSVPGTGGNEQYF.

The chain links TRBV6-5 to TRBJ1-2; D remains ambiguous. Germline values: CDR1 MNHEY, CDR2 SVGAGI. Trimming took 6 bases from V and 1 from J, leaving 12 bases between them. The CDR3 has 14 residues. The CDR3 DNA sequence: TGTGCCAGCAGGACAAACGACTTTAACTATGGCTACACCTTC. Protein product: CASRTNDFNYGYTF.

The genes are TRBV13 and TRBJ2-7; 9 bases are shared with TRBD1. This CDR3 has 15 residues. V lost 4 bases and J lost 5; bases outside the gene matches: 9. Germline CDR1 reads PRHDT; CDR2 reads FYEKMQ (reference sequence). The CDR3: CASSSSRDRDHEQYF. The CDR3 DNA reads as TGTGCCAGCAGCTCGTCCCGGGACAGGGACCACGAGCAGTACTTC.

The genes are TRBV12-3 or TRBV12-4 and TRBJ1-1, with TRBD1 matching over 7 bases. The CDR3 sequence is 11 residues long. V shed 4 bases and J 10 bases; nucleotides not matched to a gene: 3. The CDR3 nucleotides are TGTGCCAGCAGTTCCGACAGGGTAGCTTTCTTT. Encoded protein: CASSSDRVAFF.

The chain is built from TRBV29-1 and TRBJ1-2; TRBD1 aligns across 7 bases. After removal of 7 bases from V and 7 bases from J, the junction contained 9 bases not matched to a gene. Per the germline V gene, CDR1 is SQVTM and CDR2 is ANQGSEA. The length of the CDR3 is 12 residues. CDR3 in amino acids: CSAAAGGSGYTF. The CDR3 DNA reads TGCAGCGCAGCTGCAGGGGGAAGTGGCTACACCTTC.

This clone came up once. This CDR3 is CASSPRGPDYGYTF. For the CDR3, the DNA is TGTGCCAGCAGCCCCAGGGGGCCCGACTATGGCTACACCTTC. The chain is built from TRBV11-2 and TRBJ1-2, with TRBD1 matching over 8 bases. This CDR3 region has 14 residues. V gave up 5 bases and J gave up 3 bases; unmatched junction bases: 5. Germline lookup yields CDR1 SGHAT and CDR2 FQNNGV.

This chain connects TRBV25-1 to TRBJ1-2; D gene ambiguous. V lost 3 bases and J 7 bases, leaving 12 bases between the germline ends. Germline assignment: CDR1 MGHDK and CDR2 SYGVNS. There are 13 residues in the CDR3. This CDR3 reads CASSEIGTGGYTF. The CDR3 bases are TGTGCCAGCAGTGAGATTGGTACGGGTGGCTACACCTTC.

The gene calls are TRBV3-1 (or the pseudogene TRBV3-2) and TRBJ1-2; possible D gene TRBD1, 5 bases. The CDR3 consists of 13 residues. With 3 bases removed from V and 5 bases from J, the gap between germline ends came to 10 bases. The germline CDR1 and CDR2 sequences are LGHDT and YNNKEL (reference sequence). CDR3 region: CASSQGPLYGYTF. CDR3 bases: TGTGCCAGCAGCCAGGGACCCCTTTATGGCTACACCTTC.